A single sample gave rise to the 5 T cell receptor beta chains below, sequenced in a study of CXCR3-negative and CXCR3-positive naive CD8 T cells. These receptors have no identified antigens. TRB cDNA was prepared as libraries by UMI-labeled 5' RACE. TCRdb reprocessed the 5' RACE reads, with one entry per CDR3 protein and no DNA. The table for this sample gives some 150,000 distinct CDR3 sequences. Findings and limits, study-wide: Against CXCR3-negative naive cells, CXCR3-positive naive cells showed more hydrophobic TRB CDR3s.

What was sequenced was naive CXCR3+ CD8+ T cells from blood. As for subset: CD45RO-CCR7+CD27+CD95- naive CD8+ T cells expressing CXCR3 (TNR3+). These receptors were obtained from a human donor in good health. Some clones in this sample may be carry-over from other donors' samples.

This CDR3 reads CASSLVGASGNTIYF. The rearrangement uses TRBV5-1 and TRBJ1-3; TCRdb picks TRBD1, but there is no DNA to check that call. The germline gives CDR1 SGHRS, CDR2 YFSETQ. This CDR3 spans 15 amino acids.

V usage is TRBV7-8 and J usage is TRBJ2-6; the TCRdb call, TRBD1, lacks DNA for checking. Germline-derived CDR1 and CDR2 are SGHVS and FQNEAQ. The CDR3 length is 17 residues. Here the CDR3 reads CASSELTGGAGANVLTF.

CDR3 in amino acids: CASSLEPGLAYYEQYF. V gene TRBV11-1 combines with J gene TRBJ2-7; as DNA is missing, the TRBD2 call by TCRdb cannot be tested. The CDR3 has 16 amino acids. Germline V lookup: CDR1 SGHAT, CDR2 FQDESV (reference sequence).

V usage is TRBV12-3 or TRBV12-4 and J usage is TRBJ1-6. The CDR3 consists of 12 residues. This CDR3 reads CASTLGGSPLHF.

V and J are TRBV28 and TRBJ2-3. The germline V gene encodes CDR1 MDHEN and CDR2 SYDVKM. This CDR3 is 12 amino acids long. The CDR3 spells CASSFSADTQYF.